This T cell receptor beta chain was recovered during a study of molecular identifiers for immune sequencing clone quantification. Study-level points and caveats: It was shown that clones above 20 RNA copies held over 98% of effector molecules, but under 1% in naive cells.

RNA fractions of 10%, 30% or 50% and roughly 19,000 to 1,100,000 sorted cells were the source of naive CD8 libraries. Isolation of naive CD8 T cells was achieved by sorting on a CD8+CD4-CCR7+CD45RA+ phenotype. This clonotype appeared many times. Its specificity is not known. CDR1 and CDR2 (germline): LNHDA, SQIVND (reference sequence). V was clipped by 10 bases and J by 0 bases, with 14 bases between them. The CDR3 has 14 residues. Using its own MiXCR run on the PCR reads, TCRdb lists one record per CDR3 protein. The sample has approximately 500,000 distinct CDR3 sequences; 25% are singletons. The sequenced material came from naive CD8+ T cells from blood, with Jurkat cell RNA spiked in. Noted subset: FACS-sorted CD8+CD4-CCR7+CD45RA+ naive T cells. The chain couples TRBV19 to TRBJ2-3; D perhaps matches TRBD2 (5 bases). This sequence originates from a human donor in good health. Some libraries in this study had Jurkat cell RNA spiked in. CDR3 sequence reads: CATHSGYSTDTQYF. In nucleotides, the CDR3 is TGTGCCACCCACAGCGGTTATAGCACAGATACGCAGTATTTT.